This T cell receptor (beta chain) appears in the sequencing data of a study of beta chain features in type 1 diabetes. Germline assignment: CDR1 LGHNA and CDR2 YSLEER. V was clipped by 0 bases and J by 3 bases, with 11 bases between them. This CDR3 is built from 16 residues. All of the isolated RNA was reverse transcribed, so expressed TCRB transcripts were sequenced. This table comes from immunoSEQ multiplex PCR, and its TCRdb copy is limited to in-frame clones, with some not included. Of about 930,000 clones in the sample, 17% were seen once. The specimen sequenced was naive CD4+ T cells from blood. This TCR derives from a woman aged 18-35 years in good health. This chain uses TRBV4-3 with TRBJ1-4; D may be TRBD1 (5 bases). The CDR3 nucleotides are TGCGCCAGCAGCCAAGATCCGGGGCGAGCTAATGAAAAACTGTTTTTT. Its protein product is CASSQDPGRANEKLFF.